The TCR beta chain under discussion was sequenced for a study of blood T cell repertoires in COVID-19. Study at large: Samples of COVID-19 (acute and convalescent) were obtained from the United States, Italy and Spain.

This clone occurred once. In the authors' methods: Cell counts per sample came from amplifying reference gene primers. Using immunoSEQ multiplex PCR, the repertoire was profiled, and TCRdb retains in-frame clones only, with some absent. V, J and clone size are those of that table, while D and trimming were read from the DNA. This sample has about 250,000 clones, with around 82% found just once. Germline values: CDR1 SGHTA, CDR2 FQGNSA. Trimming pared 3 bases from V and 5 bases from J, leaving 9 bases between. The CDR3 covers 13 residues. This sequence originates from a woman aged 70-85 years with acute or convalescent COVID-19. This chain links TRBV7-2 with TRBJ2-3; D is perhaps TRBD1 (5 bases). The specimen was peripheral blood. In nucleotides, the CDR3 is TGTGCCAGCAGCTTGAGTCAGGGAGATACGCAGTATTTT. Translated, it gives CASSLSQGDTQYF.